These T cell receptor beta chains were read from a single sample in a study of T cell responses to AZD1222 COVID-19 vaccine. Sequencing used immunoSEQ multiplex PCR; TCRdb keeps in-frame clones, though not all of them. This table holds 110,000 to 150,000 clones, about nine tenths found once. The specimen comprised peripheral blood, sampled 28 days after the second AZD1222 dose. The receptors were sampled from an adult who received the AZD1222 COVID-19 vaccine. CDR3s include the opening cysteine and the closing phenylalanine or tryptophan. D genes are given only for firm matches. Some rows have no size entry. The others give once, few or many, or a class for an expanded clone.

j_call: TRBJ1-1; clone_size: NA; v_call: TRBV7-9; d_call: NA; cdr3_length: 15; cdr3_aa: CASSLFGIQNTEAFF; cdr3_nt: TGTGCCAGCAGCTTATTCGGAATCCAGAACACTGAAGCTTTCTTT
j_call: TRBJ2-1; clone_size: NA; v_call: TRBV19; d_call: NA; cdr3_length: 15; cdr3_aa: CASKRGESSYNEQFF; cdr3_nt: TGTGCCAGTAAGAGGGGGGAGAGCTCCTACAATGAGCAGTTCTTC
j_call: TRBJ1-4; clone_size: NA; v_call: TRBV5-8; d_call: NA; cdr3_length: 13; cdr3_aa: CASSLAGIQKLFF; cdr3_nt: TGTGCCAGCAGCTTGGCGGGGATTCAAAAACTGTTTTTT
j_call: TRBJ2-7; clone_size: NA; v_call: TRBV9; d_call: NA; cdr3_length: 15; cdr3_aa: CASSVAYGYTYEQYF; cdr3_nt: TGTGCCAGCAGCGTAGCCTATGGATACACCTACGAGCAGTACTTC
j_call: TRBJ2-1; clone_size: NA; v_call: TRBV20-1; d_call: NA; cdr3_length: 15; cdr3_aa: CSASRPGALRDEQFF; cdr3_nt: TGCAGTGCTAGTCGTCCAGGGGCCCTCAGGGATGAGCAGTTCTTC
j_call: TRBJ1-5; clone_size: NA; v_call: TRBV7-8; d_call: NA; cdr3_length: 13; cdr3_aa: CASRGDTNQPQHF; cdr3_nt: TGTGCCAGCAGAGGGGACACAAATCAGCCCCAGCATTTT
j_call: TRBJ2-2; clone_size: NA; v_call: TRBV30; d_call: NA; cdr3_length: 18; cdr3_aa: CAWSVRGVSRWMRGELFF; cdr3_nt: TGTGCCTGGAGTGTACGGGGAGTGTCTAGGTGGATGCGCGGGGAGCTGTTTTTT
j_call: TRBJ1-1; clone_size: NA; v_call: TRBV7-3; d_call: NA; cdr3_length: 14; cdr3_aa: CASSFAPEDTEAFF; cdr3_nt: TGTGCCAGCAGCTTCGCTCCGGAGGACACTGAAGCTTTCTTT
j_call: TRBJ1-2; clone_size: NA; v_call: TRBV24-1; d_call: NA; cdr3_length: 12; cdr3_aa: CATSAGRTGYTF; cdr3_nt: TGTGCCACCAGTGCCGGGAGGACGGGCTACACCTTC
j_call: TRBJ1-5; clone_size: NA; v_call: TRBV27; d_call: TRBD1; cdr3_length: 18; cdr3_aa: CASSSFHTGDSRNQPQHF; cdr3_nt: TGTGCCAGCAGTTCATTCCATACAGGGGATTCTCGCAATCAGCCCCAGCATTTT
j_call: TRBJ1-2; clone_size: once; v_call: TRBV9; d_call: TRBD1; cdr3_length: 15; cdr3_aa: CASSVGQGRDYGYTF; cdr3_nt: TGTGCCAGCAGCGTAGGACAGGGACGGGACTATGGCTACACCTTC
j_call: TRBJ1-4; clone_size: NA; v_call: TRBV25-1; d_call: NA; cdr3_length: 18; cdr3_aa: CASSELGGEGVLGEKLFF; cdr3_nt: TGTGCCAGCAGTGAATTGGGCGGTGAGGGGGTGTTGGGGGAAAAACTGTTTTTT
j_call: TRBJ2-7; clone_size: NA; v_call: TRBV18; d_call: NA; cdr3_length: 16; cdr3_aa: CASSPTREQMAYEQYF; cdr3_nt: TGTGCCAGCTCACCCACGCGAGAACAAATGGCCTACGAGCAGTACTTC
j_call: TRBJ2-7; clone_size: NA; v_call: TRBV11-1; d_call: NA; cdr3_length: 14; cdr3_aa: CASSNRQSSYEQYF; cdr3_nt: TGTGCCAGCAGCAACAGACAGAGCTCCTACGAGCAGTACTTC
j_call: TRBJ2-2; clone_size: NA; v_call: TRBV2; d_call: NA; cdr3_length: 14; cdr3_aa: CASIQTVNTGELFF; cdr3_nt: TGTGCCAGCATTCAAACAGTAAACACCGGGGAGCTGTTTTTT
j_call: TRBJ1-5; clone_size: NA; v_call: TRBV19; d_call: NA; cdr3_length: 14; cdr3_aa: CASSIRDSNQPQHF; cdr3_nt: TGTGCCAGTAGTATCCGGGACAGCAATCAGCCCCAGCATTTT
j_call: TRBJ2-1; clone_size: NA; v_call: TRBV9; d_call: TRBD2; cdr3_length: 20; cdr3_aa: CASSVLSGGWLAGEYNEQFF; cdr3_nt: TGTGCCAGCAGCGTATTATCGGGGGGCTGGCTAGCGGGGGAATACAATGAGCAGTTCTTC
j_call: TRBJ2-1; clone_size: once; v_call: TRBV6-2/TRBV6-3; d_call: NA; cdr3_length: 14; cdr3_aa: CASSYSGVLNEQFF; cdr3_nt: TGTGCCAGCAGTTACTCGGGCGTTCTCAATGAGCAGTTCTTC
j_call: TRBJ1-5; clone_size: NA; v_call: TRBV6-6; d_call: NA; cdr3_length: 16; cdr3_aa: CASSGGGIDSNQPQHF; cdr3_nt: TGTGCCAGCAGTGGGGGGGGGATCGATAGCAATCAGCCCCAGCATTTT
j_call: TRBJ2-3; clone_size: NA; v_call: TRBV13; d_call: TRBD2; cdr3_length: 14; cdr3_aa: CASSLGLSADTQYF; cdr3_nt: TGTGCCAGCAGCCTGGGACTATCTGCAGATACGCAGTATTTT
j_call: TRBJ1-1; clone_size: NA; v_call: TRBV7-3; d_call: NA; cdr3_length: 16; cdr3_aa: CASSEATGTKHTEAFF; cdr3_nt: TGTGCCAGCAGCGAGGCGACAGGAACGAAGCACACTGAAGCTTTCTTT
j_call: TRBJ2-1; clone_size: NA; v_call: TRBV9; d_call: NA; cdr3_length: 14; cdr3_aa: CASSVGQNYNEQFF; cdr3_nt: TGTGCCAGCAGCGTAGGGCAGAACTACAATGAGCAGTTCTTC
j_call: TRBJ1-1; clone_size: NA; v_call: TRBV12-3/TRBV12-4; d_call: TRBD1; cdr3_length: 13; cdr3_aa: CASSPGQGAGAFF; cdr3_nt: TGTGCCAGCAGTCCGGGACAGGGGGCCGGAGCTTTCTTT
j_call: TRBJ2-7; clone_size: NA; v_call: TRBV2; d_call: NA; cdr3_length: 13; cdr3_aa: CASTGTSRYEQYF; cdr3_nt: TGTGCCAGCACAGGGACAAGTAGGTACGAGCAGTACTTC
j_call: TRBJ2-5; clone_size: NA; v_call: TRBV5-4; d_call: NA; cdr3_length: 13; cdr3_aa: CASSLVAAETQYF; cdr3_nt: TGTGCCAGCAGCCTGGTAGCCGCAGAGACCCAGTACTTC
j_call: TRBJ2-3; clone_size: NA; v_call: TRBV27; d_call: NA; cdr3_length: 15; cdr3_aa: CASRVLPAPTDTQYF; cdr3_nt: TGTGCCAGCAGAGTTCTGCCAGCCCCCACAGATACGCAGTATTTT
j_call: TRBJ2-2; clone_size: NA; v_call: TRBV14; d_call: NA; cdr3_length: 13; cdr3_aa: CASSQRVHGELFF; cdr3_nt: TGTGCCAGCAGCCAAAGGGTTCACGGGGAGCTGTTTTTT
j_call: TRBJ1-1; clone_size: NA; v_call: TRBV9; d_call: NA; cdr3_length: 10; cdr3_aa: CASSPRAAFF; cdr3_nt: TGTGCCAGCAGCCCCCGGGCAGCTTTCTTT
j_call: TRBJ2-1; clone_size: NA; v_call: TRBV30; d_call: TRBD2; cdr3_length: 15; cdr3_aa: CAWNRGERERVEQFF; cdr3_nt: TGTGCCTGGAACCGGGGAGAGCGGGAGAGGGTTGAGCAGTTCTTC
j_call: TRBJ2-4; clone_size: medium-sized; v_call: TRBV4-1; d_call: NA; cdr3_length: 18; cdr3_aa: CASSQDPPPGHIANIQYF; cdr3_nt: TGCGCCAGCAGCCAAGACCCGCCGCCAGGGCATATAGCGAACATTCAGTACTTC
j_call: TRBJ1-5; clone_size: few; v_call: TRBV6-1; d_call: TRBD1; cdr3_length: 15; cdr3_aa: CASSEGQGINQPQHF; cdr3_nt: TGTGCCAGCAGTGAAGGACAGGGTATCAATCAGCCCCAGCATTTT
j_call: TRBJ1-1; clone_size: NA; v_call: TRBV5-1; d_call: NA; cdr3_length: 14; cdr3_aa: CASSKTAMNTEAFF; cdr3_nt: TGCGCCAGCAGCAAGACAGCAATGAACACTGAAGCTTTCTTT